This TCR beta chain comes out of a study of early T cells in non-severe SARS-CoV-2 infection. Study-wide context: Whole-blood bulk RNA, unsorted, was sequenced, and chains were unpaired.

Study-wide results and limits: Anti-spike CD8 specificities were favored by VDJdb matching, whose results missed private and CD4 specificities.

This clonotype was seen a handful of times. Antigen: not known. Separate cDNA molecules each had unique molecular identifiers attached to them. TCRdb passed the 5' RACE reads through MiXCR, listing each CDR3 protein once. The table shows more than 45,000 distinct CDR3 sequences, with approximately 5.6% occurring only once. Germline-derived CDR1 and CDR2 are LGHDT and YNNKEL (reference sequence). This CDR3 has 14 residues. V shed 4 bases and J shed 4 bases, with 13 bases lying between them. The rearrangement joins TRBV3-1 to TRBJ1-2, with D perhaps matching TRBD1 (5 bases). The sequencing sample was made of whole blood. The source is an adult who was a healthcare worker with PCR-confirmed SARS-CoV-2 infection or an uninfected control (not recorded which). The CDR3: CASSRRGEGYGYTF. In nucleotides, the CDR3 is TGTGCCAGCAGCCGAAGAGGGGAGGGCTATGGCTACACCTTC. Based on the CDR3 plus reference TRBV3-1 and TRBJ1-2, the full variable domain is DTAVSQTPKYLVTQMGNDKSIKCEQNLGHDTMYWYKQDSKKFLKIMFSYNNKELIINETVPNRFSPKSPDKAHLNLHINSLELGDSAVYFCASSRRGEGYGYTFGSGTRLTVV.